The 26 T cell receptor beta chains reported below all come from one sample, sequenced in a study of blood T cell repertoires in COVID-19. The method was immunoSEQ multiplex PCR; TCRdb's version includes in-frame clones alone and lacks a portion of them. The sample shows over 250,000 clones, more than 75% of them seen only once. The specimen sequenced was PBMCs or T cells enriched from blood (not recorded which). These receptors all stem from an older woman in a cohort exposed to, infected with or recovered from COVID-19 (not recorded which).

This rearrangement joins TRBV10-2 to TRBJ2-3; 10 bases are a match to TRBD2. The germline V gene encodes CDR1 WSHSY and CDR2 SAAADI. Losses at the gene ends were 2 bases for V and 4 bases for J; bases not matched to a gene: 6. CDR3 size: 16 residues. DNA for the CDR3: TGCGCCAGCAGTGAGCCGGCTAGCGGGAGTGCAGATACGCAGTATTTT. Translated: CASSEPASGSADTQYF.

The table lists this clone with a count of one. The rearrangement uses TRBV7-9 and TRBJ2-1; TRBD1 agrees at 9 bases. V shed 5 bases and J 8 bases; nucleotides not matched to a gene: 10. The CDR3 covers 15 residues. Germline assignment: CDR1 SEHNR and CDR2 FQNEAQ (reference sequence). The CDR3 DNA sequence: TGTGCCAGCAGCCACTGGACAGGGGAGAGCGATGAGCAGTTCTTC. Its protein is CASSHWTGESDEQFF.

CDR3 loop: CASSIGVGMYEQYF. In DNA, the CDR3 is TGTGCCAGTAGTATCGGAGTAGGCATGTACGAGCAGTACTTC. The chain couples TRBV19 to TRBJ2-7; D call uncertain. This CDR3 is 14 amino acids long. V gave up 3 bases and J gave up 4 bases, with 13 bases separating them. Germline lookup yields CDR1 LNHDA and CDR2 SQIVND (reference sequence). The whole variable domain, remainder taken from reference TRBV19 and TRBJ2-7, is DGGITQSPKYLFRKEGQNVTLSCEQNLNHDAMYWYRQDPGQGLRLIYYSQIVNDFQKGDIAEGYSVSREKKESFPLTVTSAQKNPTAFYLCASSIGVGMYEQYFGPGTRLTVT.

This chain links TRBV30 with TRBJ1-6; D not certain. Trimming left V 4 bases short and J 0 bases short, with 16 bases between. Germline lookup yields CDR1 GTSNPN and CDR2 SVGIG (reference sequence). The CDR3 has 17 amino acids. The CDR3 DNA reads as TGTGCCTGGACCCCCGCCAGGCTCAGCTCCTATAATTCACCCCTCCACTTT. Amino acid sequence: CAWTPARLSSYNSPLHF.

The chain carries TRBV18 and TRBJ2-7; TRBD1 matches 12 bases. This CDR3 has 18 residues. V was pared by 5 bases and J by 8 bases, with 19 bases of the junction left unmatched. CDR1 is KGHSH and CDR2 is LQKENI in the germline V gene. The CDR3 nucleotides read TGTGCCAGCTCATCATGGGATGTGGGGACAGGGGGCGCTGGGAAGCAGTACTTC. Translated: CASSSWDVGTGGAGKQYF.

The chain is built from TRBV4-3 and TRBJ2-7, with 7 bases matching TRBD1. The V and J ends lost 4 bases and 5 bases, in that order; junction bases with no gene match: 8. In germline, CDR1 is LGHNA, CDR2 YSLEER. The CDR3 sequence is 14 residues long. The CDR3 coding sequence is TGCGCCAGCAGCCCCTTTACAGGGGCGGACGAGCAGTACTTC. Translation: CASSPFTGADEQYF.

Comments on this clone: A much larger clone differs from this one at a single base, so this may be a read error. In the same sample, other DNA sequences code for this CDR3. This sequence joins TRBV6-2 or TRBV6-3 and TRBJ2-7; 11 bases line up with TRBD2. This CDR3 is built from 14 residues. The V segment lost 2 bases and the J segment 4 bases; nucleotides outside the gene matches: 1. Looked up from germline, CDR1 is MNHEY and CDR2 is SVGEGT. The CDR3 is CASSYTSGSYEQYF. In DNA, the CDR3 is TGTGCCAGCAGTTACACTAGCGGGAGTTACGAGCAGTACTTC.

CDR3 nucleotides: TGTGCCAGCAGCTCGTACGGGGATGGGAAACTGTTTTTT. Its translation: CASSSYGDGKLFF. V usage is TRBV7-9 and J usage is TRBJ1-4, with D unclear. The CDR3 sequence is 13 residues long. Looked up from germline, CDR1 is SEHNR and CDR2 is FQNEAQ (reference sequence). V lost 4 bases to trimming and J lost 11 bases, with 14 bases between them.

The CDR3 reads CASSQDRLAGGGTGELFF. CDR3 nucleotides: TGTGCCAGCAGCCAAGATCGGCTAGCGGGAGGGGGCACCGGGGAGCTGTTTTTT. The V and J genes are TRBV3-1 (or the pseudogene TRBV3-2) and TRBJ2-2, with 12 bases lining up with TRBD2. The CDR3 loop spans 18 amino acids. V was pared by 0 bases and J by 4 bases, with 6 bases of the junction left unmatched. Looked up from germline, CDR1 is LGHDT and CDR2 is YNNKEL (reference sequence).

The gene calls are TRBV6-5 and TRBJ1-5, with unresolved D. Germline CDR1 is MNHEY and CDR2 is SVGAGI. The V end was cut by 0 bases, the J end by 2 bases, with 8 bases between. The CDR3 is 15 amino acids. The CDR3 is CASSYSYRGNQPQHF. In DNA, the CDR3 is TGTGCCAGCAGTTACTCGTACCGGGGCAATCAGCCCCAGCATTTT.

The chain carries TRBV6-1 and TRBJ2-7; tentative D call: TRBD1 (5 bases). This CDR3 contains 14 residues. From germline, CDR1 is MNHNS and CDR2 SASEGT. V lost 2 bases to trimming and J lost 0 bases, with 8 bases between them. CDR3 residues: CASSERGPSYEQYF. The CDR3, as DNA: TGTGCCAGCAGTGAAAGGGGCCCCTCCTACGAGCAGTACTTC.

J is TRBJ2-6 and V is TRBV5-4, with D perhaps matching TRBD2 (5 bases). CDR1 is SGHNT and CDR2 is YYREEE in the germline V gene (reference sequence). The CDR3 has 17 amino acids. The V gene lost 4 bases and the J gene lost 4 bases, with 18 bases spanning the gap. The CDR3 DNA follows: TGTGCCAGCAGCCTCGGCACAGTGAGGGCCGGGGCCAACGTCCTGACTTTC. Translated: CASSLGTVRAGANVLTF.

The chain couples TRBV25-1 to TRBJ1-4; no definite D call. Trimming left V 5 bases short and J 8 bases short, with 18 bases between. Per germline, CDR1 MGHDK and CDR2 SYGVNS. This CDR3 is built from 15 residues. CDR3 DNA sequence: TGTGCCAGCAGTCCCTCACGCTCCAAAGCCGAAAAACTGTTTTTT. This codes for CASSPSRSKAEKLFF. The full variable domain, in which reference TRBV25-1 and TRBJ1-4 provide the parts outside the CDR3, is EADIYQTPRYLVIGTGKKITLECSQTMGHDKMYWYQQDPGMELHLIHYSYGVNSTEKGDLSSESTVSRIRTEHFPLTLESARPSHTSQYLCASSPSRSKAEKLFFGSGTQLSVL.

The chain links TRBV5-6 to TRBJ2-1; 9 bases align to TRBD1. Germline V gene data show CDR1 as SGHDT and CDR2 as YYEEEE. The CDR3 runs 15 residues. Losses at the gene ends were 4 bases for V and 5 bases for J; bases not matched to a gene: 7. CDR3 in amino acids: CASSRRDRVNNEQFF. CDR3 DNA: TGTGCCAGCAGCCGCCGGGACAGGGTCAACAATGAGCAGTTCTTC.

The gene calls are TRBV7-9 and TRBJ2-3, with 12 bases aligning to TRBD2. From germline, CDR1 is SEHNR and CDR2 FQNEAQ (reference sequence). The ends lost 0 bases at V and 4 bases at J; junction bases unmatched: 11. This CDR3 is 19 amino acids long. This CDR3 is CASSLARLAGDPDPDTQYF. The CDR3 DNA sequence: TGTGCCAGCAGCTTAGCTCGACTAGCGGGAGACCCCGATCCAGATACGCAGTATTTT.

The J gene is TRBJ1-4, the V gene TRBV7-9; D might be TRBD1 (5 bases). The CDR3 spans 15 residues. With 0 bases removed from V and 7 bases from J, the gap between germline ends came to 12 bases. The germline V gene encodes CDR1 SEHNR and CDR2 FQNEAQ (reference sequence). CDR3 in amino acids: CASSLAAREGEKLFF. The CDR3 bases are TGTGCCAGCAGCTTAGCGGCCAGGGAAGGTGAAAAACTGTTTTTT.

The chain carries TRBV28 and TRBJ1-4, with a tentative D call TRBD1 (6 bases). Looked up from germline, CDR1 is MDHEN and CDR2 is SYDVKM. CDR3 size: 14 residues. Trimming stripped 5 bases from V and 3 bases from J, with 10 bases between. In DNA, the CDR3 is TGTGCCAGCAGTATAACAGGGTCTAATGAAAAACTGTTTTTT. This gives the protein CASSITGSNEKLFF. Full variable domain (missing parts from reference TRBV28 and TRBJ1-4): DVKVTQSSRYLVKRTGEKVFLECVQDMDHENMFWYRQDPGLGLRLIYFSYDVKMKEKGDIPEGYSVSREKKERFSLILESASTNQTSMYLCASSITGSNEKLFFGSGTQLSVL.

This sequence joins TRBV19 and TRBJ2-1; possibly TRBD2 for D (7 bases). There are 19 residues in the CDR3. The V end was cut by 3 bases, the J end by 0 bases, with 21 bases between. Germline CDR1 and CDR2: LNHDA and SQIVND (reference sequence). CDR3 in DNA: TGTGCCAGTAGTATGGAACAGGGAGGGGTGATAAGCTCCTACAATGAGCAGTTCTTC. Translated: CASSMEQGGVISSYNEQFF.

Only a few counts were recorded for this clone. The chain uses TRBV5-6 and TRBJ2-4, with D perhaps TRBD2 (5 bases). The CDR3 length is 14 residues. V lost 0 bases, J lost 8 bases, and 12 bases lay in between. Germline values: CDR1 SGHDT, CDR2 YYEEEE. The CDR3 loop is CASSLASGIHIQYF. Written as DNA, the CDR3 is TGTGCCAGCAGCTTGGCTTCGGGGATACACATTCAGTACTTC.

This chain uses TRBV19 with TRBJ2-7; D gene ambiguous. The CDR3 has 13 amino acids. Looked up from germline, CDR1 is LNHDA and CDR2 is SQIVND (reference sequence). Trimming shortened V by 3 bases and J by 6 bases, and 12 bases separated the two germline ends. The CDR3 region has the DNA TGTGCCAGTAGTATTCGCCCCCCGGGCGAGCAGTACTTC. Protein: CASSIRPPGEQYF.

The chain uses TRBV10-2 and TRBJ2-1; a weak D match, TRBD2 (5 bases). The CDR3 spans 17 residues. Germline lookup yields CDR1 WSHSY and CDR2 SAAADI. V lost 4 bases, J lost 0 bases, and 16 bases lay in between. The CDR3 nucleotides are TGCGCCAGCAGTGTTTCGGCGGGTGTTTTCTCCTACAATGAGCAGTTCTTC. This translates into CASSVSAGVFSYNEQFF.

V gene TRBV5-1 combines with J gene TRBJ1-3, with a tentative D call TRBD1 (6 bases). Germline lookup yields CDR1 SGHRS and CDR2 YFSETQ. The CDR3 sequence is 14 residues long. Trimming removed 4 bases at V and 1 base at J, with 9 bases between. The CDR3: CASSQGTSGNTIYF. DNA of the CDR3: TGCGCCAGCAGCCAGGGGACATCTGGAAACACCATATATTTT.

The rearrangement joins TRBV28 to TRBJ1-1, with 9 bases aligning to TRBD1. The CDR3 extends over 14 amino acids. Germline V gene sequence: CDR1 MDHEN, CDR2 SYDVKM. With 9 bases clipped from V and 4 bases from J, the junction kept 9 bases outside the gene matches. This CDR3 reads CASSTGGGSTEAFF. For the CDR3, the DNA is TGTGCCAGTTCTACAGGGGGCGGGAGCACTGAAGCTTTCTTT.

V usage is TRBV11-2 and J usage is TRBJ1-4, with D maybe TRBD1 (6 bases). The CDR3 runs to 16 residues. Germline V gene data show CDR1 as SGHAT and CDR2 as FQNNGV. V was cut by 3 bases and J by 3 bases, with 14 bases left in between. CDR3 loop: CASSLAGAGSNEKLFF. CDR3 sequence (DNA): TGTGCCAGCAGCTTGGCGGGGGCAGGGTCTAATGAAAAACTGTTTTTT.

The genes are TRBV23-1 and TRBJ2-5, with D maybe TRBD1 (6 bases). TRBV23-1 is assigned to the ORF class and has an uncertain function. CDR3 size: 16 residues. V was trimmed by 5 bases and J by 3 bases, leaving 19 bases between them. Here the CDR3 reads CASSYTGTGLKETQYF. In DNA form, the CDR3 reads TGCGCCAGCAGTTATACAGGGACCGGATTAAAAGAGACCCAGTACTTC.

The chain is built from TRBV3-1 (or the pseudogene TRBV3-2) and TRBJ2-5; 8 bases line up with TRBD2. Germline CDR1 LGHDT, CDR2 YNNKEL (reference sequence). V lost 2 bases, J lost 5 bases, and 4 bases stayed unmatched. This CDR3 spans 14 amino acids. The CDR3 loop reads CASSQSGSWETQYF. CDR3 nucleotide sequence: TGTGCCAGCAGCCAAAGCGGGAGTTGGGAGACCCAGTACTTC.